This is a list of T cell receptor beta chains from one sample in a study of response to subunit inactivated influenza vaccine. Each CDR3 protein is one row after TCRdb ran MiXCR on the RT-PCR reads. The sample comprises 700,000 to 900,000 distinct CDR3 sequences, 21% of which are singletons, and 10% to 13% rests with the top ten. Sample: PBMCs from blood, taken 5 days after vaccination. The receptors originated from a man aged 45-65 years who received an inactivated influenza vaccine. CDR3s include the opening cysteine and the closing phenylalanine or tryptophan. D genes are given only for firm matches. The listing skips clone size in some rows; elsewhere it reads once, few, many or a size class.

j_call cdr3_length v_call d_call clone_size cdr3_nt cdr3_aa
TRBJ2-3 14 TRBV3-1 TRBD1 many TGTGCCAGCAGCCCGGGGACAGGCACAGATACGCAGTATTTT CASSPGTGTDTQYF
TRBJ2-2 15 TRBV10-3 TRBD1 . TGTGCCACAAAGACAGGGGACACTAACGCCGGGGAGCTGTTTTTT CATKTGDTNAGELFF
TRBJ1-4 16 TRBV11-2 . . TGTGCCAGCAGCTTAGGAGCTCGGGGGGAGAATGAAAAACTGTTTTTT CASSLGARGENEKLFF
TRBJ2-7 15 TRBV7-9 . few TGTGCCAGCAGCGGAGGGACAGATACTTTCTACGAGCAGTACTTC CASSGGTDTFYEQYF
TRBJ2-3 16 TRBV10-3 . . TGTGCCATCAGTACCCTCGGCAGGGCGCTCACAGATACGCAGTATTTT CAISTLGRALTDTQYF
TRBJ2-5 15 TRBV24-1 . few TGTGCCACCAGTGATCGCACCATCCCTTGGGGGACCCAGTACTTC CATSDRTIPWGTQYF
TRBJ1-6 16 TRBV3-1 TRBD1 . TGTGCCAGCAGCCAACGACCGGGACAGCATAATTCACCCCTCCACTTT CASSQRPGQHNSPLHF
TRBJ1-2 11 TRBV12-3/TRBV12-4 . . TGTGCCAGCACGACAGATTATGGCTACACCTTC CASTTDYGYTF
TRBJ2-1 15 TRBV15 TRBD1 . TGTGCCACCAACAGATCCCGGACAGGGTATTGGGAGCAGTTCTTC CATNRSRTGYWEQFF
TRBJ2-3 14 TRBV29-1 TRBD1 . TGCAGCGGTTTTCACAGGGGCGGCACAGATACGCAGTATTTT CSGFHRGGTDTQYF
TRBJ2-3 15 TRBV7-2 TRBD2 . TGTGCCAGCAGCTCGACTAGCGGGGGGGCCGGTACGCAGTATTTT CASSSTSGGAGTQYF
TRBJ2-2 16 TRBV6-5 TRBD2 few TGTGCCAGCAGTTACTCCACTAGCGGGAGTACCGGGGAGCTGTTTTTT CASSYSTSGSTGELFF
TRBJ1-1 14 TRBV7-9 . . TGTGCCAGCAGCCCCTTTAACTTGAACACTGAAGCTTTCTTT CASSPFNLNTEAFF
TRBJ2-7 14 TRBV9 . few TGTGCCAGCAGCGTAGTCGGCCAGAGCTTTGAGCAGTACTTC CASSVVGQSFEQYF
TRBJ2-2 16 TRBV6-2/TRBV6-3 TRBD1 . TGTGCCAGCAGTCAACAGACAGGGGGCTTCACCGGGGAGCTGTTTTTT CASSQQTGGFTGELFF
TRBJ2-5 17 TRBV5-6 TRBD1 few TGTGCCAGCAGCTTCTTCAGACAGGGGCCAAGCCAAGAGACCCAGTACTTC CASSFFRQGPSQETQYF
TRBJ2-1 12 TRBV10-3 TRBD2 . TGTGGGGCGGGGGTTGGTTACAATGAGCAGTTCTTC CGAGVGYNEQFF
TRBJ2-3 18 TRBV11-2 . few TGTGCCAGCAGCCAAACATTAGGAGGCACCCCGGGGACAGATACGCAGTATTTT CASSQTLGGTPGTDTQYF
TRBJ2-3 17 TRBV7-6 TRBD2 . TGTGCCAGCAGCTTAGCGATCACTAGCGGGAGCACAGATACGCAGTATTTT CASSLAITSGSTDTQYF
TRBJ1-1 14 TRBV7-2 . few TGTGCCAGCAGCTTATCAGGGATGGTCACTGAAGCTTTCTTT CASSLSGMVTEAFF
TRBJ2-3 12 TRBV6-1 . many TGTGCCAGCGGTCGGGGCGGAGGTACGCAGTATTTT CASGRGGGTQYF
TRBJ2-4 14 TRBV6-1 . . TGTGCCACCGGAGGGGGGAGAACCAAAAACATTCAGTACTTC CATGGGRTKNIQYF
TRBJ2-3 16 TRBV5-6 TRBD1 . TGTGCCAGCAGCTCCCGACAGGGGGCCAGGGGAGATACGCAGTATTTT CASSSRQGARGDTQYF
TRBJ2-3 19 TRBV20-1 TRBD1 . TGCAGTGCTAGACCCTTCTGGGACAGGGGAACTTATAGCACAGATACGCAGTATTTT CSARPFWDRGTYSTDTQYF
TRBJ2-1 15 TRBV20-1 . few TGCAGTGCTAGATACCCAGGACAAGTATACAATGAGCAGTTCTTC CSARYPGQVYNEQFF
TRBJ2-5 15 TRBV25-1 . few TGTGCCAGCAGTGAATCAGGGAGGACTCAAGAGACCCAGTACTTC CASSESGRTQETQYF
TRBJ2-1 15 TRBV7-8 . many TGTGCCAGCAGCTTAGTAGCGGAGAACTACAATGAGCAGTTCTTC CASSLVAENYNEQFF
TRBJ2-7 15 TRBV7-2 . . TGTGCCAGCAGCTTAGATCCGAGGGGCGCCTACGAGCAGTACTTC CASSLDPRGAYEQYF
TRBJ1-5 15 TRBV9 . many TGTGCCAGCAGCGTATCAGGGACCGTGGATCAGCCCCAGCATTTT CASSVSGTVDQPQHF
TRBJ2-6 16 TRBV30 . . TGTGCCTGGAGTGTAGGGGCTAGCTCTGGGGCCAACGTCCTGACTTTC CAWSVGASSGANVLTF
TRBJ2-2 16 TRBV4-3 . . TGCGCCAGCAGCCAAGTCAGGCTGGAGAACACCGGGGAGCTGTTTTTT CASSQVRLENTGELFF
TRBJ2-3 18 TRBV5-1 TRBD1 . TGCGCCAGCAGCTCGAGGAGTCGGACAGGGCCCTTCACAGATACGCAGTATTTT CASSSRSRTGPFTDTQYF
TRBJ2-1 16 TRBV7-2 TRBD2 . TGTGCCAGCAGCGTCGTAGGGCGGGGGGTCCCCAATGAGCAGTTCTTC CASSVVGRGVPNEQFF
TRBJ2-1 15 TRBV10-3 . . TGTGCCATCAGCCCAGGGACACCAACCTACAATGAGCAGTTCTTC CAISPGTPTYNEQFF
TRBJ1-3 16 TRBV10-3 TRBD1 few TGTGCCATCAGTGGGCACGACAGGGTATCTGGAAACACCATATATTTT CAISGHDRVSGNTIYF
TRBJ1-2 13 TRBV10-3 . few TGTGCCGCCAGGGCACTCGGCGACTATGGCTACACCTTC CAARALGDYGYTF
TRBJ2-3 15 TRBV12-5 . . TGTGCTAGTGGTTTGGCGCAGGCTAGCACAGATACGCAGTATTTT CASGLAQASTDTQYF
TRBJ2-3 16 TRBV20-1 TRBD2 . TGCAGTGCTAGAGCCGGGCTAGCGGTGAGCACAGATACGCAGTATTTT CSARAGLAVSTDTQYF
TRBJ2-1 14 TRBV4-2 TRBD2 many TGTGCCAGCAGCCAAGACCCTACTAGCGACGAGCAGTTCTTC CASSQDPTSDEQFF
TRBJ2-7 16 TRBV5-1 TRBD2 . TGCGCCAGCAGCCCGCCCCGAACTAGCGGGGGGGACGAGCAGTACTTC CASSPPRTSGGDEQYF
TRBJ2-5 15 TRBV3-1 . . TGTGCCAGCAGCCAAGGACAGGTTTTAGGAGAGACCCAGTACTTC CASSQGQVLGETQYF
TRBJ1-2 15 TRBV20-1 . . TGCAGTGCTTCAGACGTGGGACGGTCTCACTATGGCTACACCTTC CSASDVGRSHYGYTF
TRBJ2-1 13 TRBV30 TRBD2 many TGTGCCTGGAGTGTCAGCGGGAACAATGAGCAGTTCTTC CAWSVSGNNEQFF
TRBJ1-2 15 TRBV9 TRBD1 few TGTGCCAGCAGCGGGACGGGACAGGGGGCCTTTGGCTACACCTTC CASSGTGQGAFGYTF
TRBJ2-5 12 TRBV10-3 . . TGTGCCATCAGTGAGTCTGGGGCGACCCAGTACTTC CAISESGATQYF
TRBJ2-1 14 TRBV28 TRBD1 . TGTGCCAGCAGGCGACAGGGGGTCTACAATGAGCAGTTCTTC CASRRQGVYNEQFF
TRBJ2-5 14 TRBV20-1 TRBD2 few TGCAGTGCTAGAGGTGTTAGCGGGAGTGGTGGCCAGTACTTC CSARGVSGSGGQYF
TRBJ1-5 16 TRBV20-1 TRBD1 many TGCAGTGCTAGGAATTCAGGGGGCTCTAGCAATCAGCCCCAGCATTTT CSARNSGGSSNQPQHF
TRBJ2-7 14 TRBV20-1 . . TGCAGTGCTAGCTTATTGGGGAGCTCCTACGAGCAGTACTTC CSASLLGSSYEQYF
TRBJ1-2 16 TRBV6-1 . . TGTGCCAGCACCACCCCCGCGGCGGGCCGGGAAGGGGGCTACACCTTC CASTTPAAGREGGYTF
TRBJ2-5 13 TRBV10-3 . many TGTGCCATCAGAACGGGAGTGGGGGAGACCCAGTACTTC CAIRTGVGETQYF
TRBJ1-4 14 TRBV20-1 . few TGCAGTGCTAGATCGGGGACCCCCATTGAAAAACTGTTTTTT CSARSGTPIEKLFF
TRBJ2-4 16 TRBV7-2 TRBD2 . TGTGCCAGCAGCTTAGAGGCTCTAGCGGGGGCAAACATTCAGTACTTC CASSLEALAGANIQYF
TRBJ1-1 13 TRBV18 . . TGTGCCAGCTCAACGGACACGAACACTGAAGCTTTCTTT CASSTDTNTEAFF
TRBJ2-7 11 TRBV20-1 . few TGCAGTGCTCCTGTCGCCTACGAGCAGTACTTC CSAPVAYEQYF
TRBJ2-5 14 TRBV5-1 . . TGCGCCAGCAGCTCCGGCGGGCTGCGTGAGACCCAGTACTTC CASSSGGLRETQYF
TRBJ1-5 17 TRBV6-2/TRBV6-3 TRBD1 . TGTGCCAGCAGTGCCGGGACAGGGGGCTGGGGCAATCAGCCCCAGCATTTT CASSAGTGGWGNQPQHF
TRBJ1-1 16 TRBV5-6 TRBD1 few TGTGCCAGCAGCTTGGCCGGACAGGGACTGAACACTGAAGCTTTCTTT CASSLAGQGLNTEAFF
TRBJ2-1 12 TRBV5-1 . . TGCGCCAGCCAATCGAATTACAATGAGCAGTTCTTC CASQSNYNEQFF
TRBJ1-5 13 TRBV6-1 TRBD1 few TGTGCCAGCAGTGAGACAGGGCGGCAGCCCCAGCATTTT CASSETGRQPQHF